The clone carrying this T cell receptor beta chain occurred once. CDR3 size: 14 residues. This specimen comes from a study of blood T cell repertoires in COVID-19. The wider study: Samples came from the United States, Italy and Spain, spanning acute and convalescent COVID-19. In each case, the material was cDNA or gDNA derived from T cells, B-cell-depleted T cells, or PBMCs.

As processed by the authors: Amplification of reference gene primers was used by the study to estimate nucleated cell counts. TCRdb's copy holds only in-frame clones and misses some; the assay was immunoSEQ multiplex PCR. The DNA gave D and trimming, while V, J and clone size come from that table. The sample holds some 140,000 clones, roughly 80% seen once. The sequence derives from an older woman with acute or convalescent COVID-19. The chain recombines TRBV21-1 with TRBJ2-3; TRBD1 is the table's D call and was not checked against the DNA. TRBV21-1 is assigned pseudogene status. Sequenced material: peripheral blood. The CDR3 DNA reads TGTGCCAGCAGCAAGTCAATTGGCACAGATACGCAGTATTTT. It specifies CASSKSIGTDTQYF.